This T cell receptor beta chain emerged from a study of cytomegalovirus exposure and HLA in healthy donors. The PCR made use of 60 Vbeta and 13 Jbeta primers. Measured with immunoSEQ multiplex PCR; TCRdb has only the in-frame clones, and not every one. The sample holds 200,000 to 250,000 clones, 70% to 85% seen once. V was shortened by 5 bases and J by 6 bases, with 14 bases between the two germline ends. In germline, CDR1 is MNHEY, CDR2 SMNVEV (reference sequence). The CDR3 length is 13 residues. The source is a woman between 40 and 55 years old in good health and CMV-seronegative. Sequenced input: PBMCs. The rearrangement joins TRBV27 to TRBJ2-7; D gene ambiguous. CDR3 loop: CASSPLLVSEQYF. The CDR3, as DNA: TGTGCCAGCAGTCCCCTCCTAGTATCCGAGCAGTACTTC.